This TCR beta chain was captured in a study of T-cell memory formation after mild COVID-19. Study conclusions and caveats: Detection of some responders pre-infection suggested pre-existing cross-reactive memory T cells participated. From day 15 to 85, contracting clones were balanced between CD4 and CD8, whereas later expanders leaned toward CD4+.

Germline CDR1 and CDR2: SGHAT and FQNNGV. CDR3 length: 14 amino acids. Trimming cost V 5 bases and J 2 bases, with 9 bases left between them. This clonotype was observed a few times. As yet, its antigen is unknown. TCR alpha and TCR beta cDNA libraries carrying sample barcodes and UMIs were produced by 5'RACE using constant-segment primers. TCRdb reprocessed the 5' RACE reads with MiXCR, giving one entry per CDR3 protein. Among 190,000 or so distinct CDR3 sequences listed, roughly 23% were seen once. The receptor was derived from an adult woman who had mild COVID-19 (a few samples of this study predate the infection). Cell type and time point are not known. The chain combines TRBV11-2 with TRBJ2-2, with unresolved D. Sequencing was performed on PBMCs or a T cell subset sorted from them (not recorded which). The CDR3 DNA reads TGTGCCAGCAGCGATTACAGCAACACCGGGGAGCTGTTTTTT. It specifies CASSDYSNTGELFF.